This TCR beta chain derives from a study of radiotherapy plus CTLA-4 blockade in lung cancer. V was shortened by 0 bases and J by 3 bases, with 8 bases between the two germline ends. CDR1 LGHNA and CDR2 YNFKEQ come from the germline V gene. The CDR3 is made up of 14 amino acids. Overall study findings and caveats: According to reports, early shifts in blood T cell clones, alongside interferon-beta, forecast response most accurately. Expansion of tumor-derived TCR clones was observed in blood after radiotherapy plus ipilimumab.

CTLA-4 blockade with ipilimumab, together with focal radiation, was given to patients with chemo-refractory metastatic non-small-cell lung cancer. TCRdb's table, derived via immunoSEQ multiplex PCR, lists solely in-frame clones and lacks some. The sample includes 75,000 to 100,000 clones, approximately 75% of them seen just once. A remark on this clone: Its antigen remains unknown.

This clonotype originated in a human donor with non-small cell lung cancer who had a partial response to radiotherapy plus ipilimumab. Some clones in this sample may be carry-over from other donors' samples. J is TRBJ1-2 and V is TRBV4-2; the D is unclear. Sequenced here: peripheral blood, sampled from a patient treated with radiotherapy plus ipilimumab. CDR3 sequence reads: CASSQDLAYYGYTF. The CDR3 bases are TGTGCCAGCAGCCAAGATCTAGCATACTATGGCTACACCTTC.